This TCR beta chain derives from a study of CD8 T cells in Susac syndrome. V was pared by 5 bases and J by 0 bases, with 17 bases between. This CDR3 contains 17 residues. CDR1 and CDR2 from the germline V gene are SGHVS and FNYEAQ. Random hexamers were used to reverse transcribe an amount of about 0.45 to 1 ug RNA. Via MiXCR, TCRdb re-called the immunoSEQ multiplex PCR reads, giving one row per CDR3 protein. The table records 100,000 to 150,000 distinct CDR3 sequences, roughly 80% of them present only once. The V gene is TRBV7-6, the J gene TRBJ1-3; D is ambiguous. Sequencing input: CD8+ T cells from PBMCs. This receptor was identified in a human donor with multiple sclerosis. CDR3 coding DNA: TGTGCCAGCAGCCCGACACTGCCCGAGAGCTCTGGAAACACCATATATTTT. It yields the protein CASSPTLPESSGNTIYF.